Reported below is one T cell receptor (beta chain). Clones were read by immunoSEQ multiplex PCR, and TCRdb kept only the in-frame ones, dropping some. The profile shows tens of thousands of clones, about 91% of them singletons. The source of the sample is a study of OX40 agonist ivuxolimab in advanced cancers. The wider study: The diagnoses of dose-escalation patients were hepatocellular carcinoma, melanoma, renal cell or head and neck cancer. Two cutaneous melanoma patients and one hepatocellular carcinoma patient, three in all, had partial responses.

The junction had 28 bases not matched to a gene; V was cut back by 4 bases and J by 7 bases. Germline V lookup: CDR1 WNHNN, CDR2 SYGVQD (reference sequence). The CDR3 runs to 21 residues. The genes are TRBV10-1 and TRBJ2-7, with TRBD1 identical over 10 bases. This material consisted of CD4+ or CD8+ T cells sorted from blood, taken in a trial of the OX40 agonist ivuxolimab. This TCR derives from an adult with an advanced solid tumor such as melanoma, head and neck, liver or kidney cancer. Written as DNA, the CDR3 is TGCGCCAGCAGTGTGAATGCCCTCGAGCCCGTTCGACAGGGGGCGGCGGGAGAGCAGTACTTC. The encoded protein is CASSVNALEPVRQGAAGEQYF.